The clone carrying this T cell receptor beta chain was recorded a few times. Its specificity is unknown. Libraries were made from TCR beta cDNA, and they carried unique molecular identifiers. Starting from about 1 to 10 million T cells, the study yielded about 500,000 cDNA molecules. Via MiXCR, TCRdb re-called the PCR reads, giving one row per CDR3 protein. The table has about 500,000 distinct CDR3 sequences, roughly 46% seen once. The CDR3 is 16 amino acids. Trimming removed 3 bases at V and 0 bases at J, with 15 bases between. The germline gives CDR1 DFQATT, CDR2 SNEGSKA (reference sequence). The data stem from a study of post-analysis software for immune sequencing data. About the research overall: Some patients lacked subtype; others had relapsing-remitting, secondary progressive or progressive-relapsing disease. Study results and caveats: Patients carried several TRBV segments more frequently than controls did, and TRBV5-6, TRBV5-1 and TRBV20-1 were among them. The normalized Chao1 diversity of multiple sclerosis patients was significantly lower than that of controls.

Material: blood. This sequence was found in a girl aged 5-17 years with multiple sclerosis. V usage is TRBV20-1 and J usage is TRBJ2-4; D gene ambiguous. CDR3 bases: TGCAGTGCTAGGCGCCCGGGTCGCACAGCCAAAAACATTCAGTACTTC. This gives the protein CSARRPGRTAKNIQYF.